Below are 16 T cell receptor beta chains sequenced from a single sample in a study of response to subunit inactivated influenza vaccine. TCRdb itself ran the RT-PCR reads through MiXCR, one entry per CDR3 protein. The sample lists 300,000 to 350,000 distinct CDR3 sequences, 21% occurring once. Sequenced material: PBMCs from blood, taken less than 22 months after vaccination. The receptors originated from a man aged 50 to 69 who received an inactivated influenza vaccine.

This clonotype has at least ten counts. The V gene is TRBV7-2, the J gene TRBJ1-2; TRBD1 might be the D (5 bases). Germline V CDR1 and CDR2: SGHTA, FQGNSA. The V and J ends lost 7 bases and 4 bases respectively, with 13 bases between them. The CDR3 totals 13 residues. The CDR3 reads CASTRDRAYGYTF. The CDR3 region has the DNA TGTGCCAGCACCCGAGACAGAGCCTATGGCTACACCTTC.

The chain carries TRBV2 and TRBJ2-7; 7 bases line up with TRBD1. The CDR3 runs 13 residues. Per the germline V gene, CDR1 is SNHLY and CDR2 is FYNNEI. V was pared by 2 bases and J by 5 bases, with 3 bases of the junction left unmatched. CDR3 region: CASSERQGDEQYF. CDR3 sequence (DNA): TGTGCCAGCAGTGAAAGACAGGGAGACGAGCAGTACTTC.

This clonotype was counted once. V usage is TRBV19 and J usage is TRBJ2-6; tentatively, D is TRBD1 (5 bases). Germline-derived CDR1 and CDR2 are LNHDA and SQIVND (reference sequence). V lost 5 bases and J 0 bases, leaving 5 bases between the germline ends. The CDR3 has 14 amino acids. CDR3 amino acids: CASSDSSGANVLTF. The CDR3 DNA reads TGTGCCAGTAGTGACAGCTCTGGGGCCAACGTCCTGACTTTC.

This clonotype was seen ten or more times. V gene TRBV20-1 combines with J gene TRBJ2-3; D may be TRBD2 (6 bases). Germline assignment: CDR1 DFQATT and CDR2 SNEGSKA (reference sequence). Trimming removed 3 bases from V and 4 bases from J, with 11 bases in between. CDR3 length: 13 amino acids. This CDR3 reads CSASSGVPDTQYF. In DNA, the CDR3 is TGCAGTGCTAGTTCGGGGGTCCCAGATACGCAGTATTTT.

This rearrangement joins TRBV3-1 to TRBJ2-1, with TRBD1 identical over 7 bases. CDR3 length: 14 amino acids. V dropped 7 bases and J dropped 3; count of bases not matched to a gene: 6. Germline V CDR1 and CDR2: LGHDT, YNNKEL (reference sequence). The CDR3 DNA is TGTGCCAGCACAGACAGGGCGTTCTACAATGAGCAGTTCTTC. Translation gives CASTDRAFYNEQFF.

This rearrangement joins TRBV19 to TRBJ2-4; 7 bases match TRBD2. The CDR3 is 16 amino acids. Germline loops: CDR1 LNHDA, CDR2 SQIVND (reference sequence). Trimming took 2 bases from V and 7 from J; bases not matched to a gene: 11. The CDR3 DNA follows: TGTGCCAGTAGTATATCCACCCGCGGGGGAACCAACATTCAGTACTTC. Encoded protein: CASSISTRGGTNIQYF.

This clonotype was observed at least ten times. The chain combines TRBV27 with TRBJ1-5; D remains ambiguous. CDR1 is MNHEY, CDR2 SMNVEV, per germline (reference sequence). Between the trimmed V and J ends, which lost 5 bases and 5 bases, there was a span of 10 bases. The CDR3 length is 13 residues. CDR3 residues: CASSLNMDQPQHF. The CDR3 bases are TGTGCCAGCAGTCTCAATATGGATCAGCCCCAGCATTTT.

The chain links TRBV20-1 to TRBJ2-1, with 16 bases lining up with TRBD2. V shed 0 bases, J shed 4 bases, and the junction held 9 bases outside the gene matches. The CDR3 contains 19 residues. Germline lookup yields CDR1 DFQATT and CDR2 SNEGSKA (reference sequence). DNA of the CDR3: TGCAGTGCTAGAGATCGAGGGACTAGCGGGGGGGCTTGGTACAATGAGCAGTTCTTC. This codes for CSARDRGTSGGAWYNEQFF.

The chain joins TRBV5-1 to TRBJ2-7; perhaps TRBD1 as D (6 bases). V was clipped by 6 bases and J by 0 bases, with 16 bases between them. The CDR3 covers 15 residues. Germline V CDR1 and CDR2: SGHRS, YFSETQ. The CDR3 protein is CASMQEETGSYEQYF. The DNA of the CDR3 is TGCGCCAGCATGCAGGAGGAGACAGGCTCCTACGAGCAGTACTTC.

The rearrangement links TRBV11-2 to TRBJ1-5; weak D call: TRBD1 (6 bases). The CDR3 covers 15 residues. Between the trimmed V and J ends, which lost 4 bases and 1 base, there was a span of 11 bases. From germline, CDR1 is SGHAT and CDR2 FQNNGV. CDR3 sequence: CASSSVRGSNQPQHF. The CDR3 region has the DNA TGTGCCAGCAGCTCCGTCAGGGGAAGCAATCAGCCCCAGCATTTT.

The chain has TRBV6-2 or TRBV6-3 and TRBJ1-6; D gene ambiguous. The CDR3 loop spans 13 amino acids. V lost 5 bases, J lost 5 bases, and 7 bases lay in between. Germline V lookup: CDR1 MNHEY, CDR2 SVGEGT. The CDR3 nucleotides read TGTGCCAGCAGTACCGGCAATAATTCACCCCTCCACTTT. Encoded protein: CASSTGNNSPLHF.

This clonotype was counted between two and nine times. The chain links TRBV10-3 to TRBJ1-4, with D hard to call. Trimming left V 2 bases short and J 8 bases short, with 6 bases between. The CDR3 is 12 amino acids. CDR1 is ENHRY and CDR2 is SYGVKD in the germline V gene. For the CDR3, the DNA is TGTGCCATCAGTGAGGAAGGGGAAAAACTGTTTTTT. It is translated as CAISEEGEKLFF.

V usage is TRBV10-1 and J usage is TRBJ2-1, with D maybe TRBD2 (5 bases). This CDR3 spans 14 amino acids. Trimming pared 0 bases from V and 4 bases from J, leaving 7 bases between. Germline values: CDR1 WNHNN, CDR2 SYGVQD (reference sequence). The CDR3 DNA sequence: TGCGCCAGCAGTGAGTCGCCGGGGTACAATGAGCAGTTCTTC. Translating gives CASSESPGYNEQFF.

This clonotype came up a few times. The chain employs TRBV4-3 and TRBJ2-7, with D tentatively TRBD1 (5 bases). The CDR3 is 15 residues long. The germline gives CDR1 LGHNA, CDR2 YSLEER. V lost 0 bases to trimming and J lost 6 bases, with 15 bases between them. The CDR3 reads CASSQEPRVGFEQYF. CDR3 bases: TGCGCCAGCAGCCAAGAGCCCAGGGTCGGCTTCGAGCAGTACTTC.

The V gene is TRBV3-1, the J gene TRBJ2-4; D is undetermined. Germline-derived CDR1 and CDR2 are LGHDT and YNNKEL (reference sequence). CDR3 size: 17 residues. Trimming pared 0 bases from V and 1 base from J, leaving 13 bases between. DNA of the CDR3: TGTGCCAGCAGCCAAGATCTTGGCCGCCTGGCCAAAAACATTCAGTACTTC. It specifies CASSQDLGRLAKNIQYF.

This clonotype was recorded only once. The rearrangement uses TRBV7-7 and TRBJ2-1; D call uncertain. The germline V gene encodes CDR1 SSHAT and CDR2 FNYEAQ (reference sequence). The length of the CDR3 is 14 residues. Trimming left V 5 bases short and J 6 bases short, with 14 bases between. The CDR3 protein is CASSPWGRSNEQFF. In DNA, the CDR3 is TGTGCCAGCAGCCCCTGGGGTAGAAGCAATGAGCAGTTCTTC. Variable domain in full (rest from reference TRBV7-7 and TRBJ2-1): GAGVSQSPRYKVTKRGQDVTLRCDPISSHATLYWYQQALGQGPEFLTYFNYEAQPDKSGLPSDRFSAERPEGSISTLTIQRTEQRDSAMYRCASSPWGRSNEQFFGPGTRLTVL.